The text below deals with one TCR beta chain. The CDR3 has 11 residues. Trimming pared 6 bases from V and 6 bases from J, leaving 5 bases between. It was with a sample-barcoded 5' primer and a J-beta primer mix that a second PCR of about 7 to 12 cycles was run. TCRdb reanalysed the 5' RACE reads using MiXCR and keeps one entry per CDR3 protein. The repertoire holds about 680,000 distinct CDR3 sequences, with 49% as singletons. Extraction of total RNA produced a minimum of 5.5 micrograms from each sample. The data derive from a study of blood T cells in healthy people across ages. About the research overall: About one barcoded beta molecule per two T cells was captured by template switching.

The specimen sequenced was blood. This sequence originates from a woman aged 60-75 years in good health. This chain connects TRBV12-3 or TRBV12-4 to TRBJ1-4; D unresolved. The CDR3 protein is CASSGDEKLFF. The CDR3, as DNA: TGTGCCAGCAGCGGGGATGAAAAACTGTTTTTT.